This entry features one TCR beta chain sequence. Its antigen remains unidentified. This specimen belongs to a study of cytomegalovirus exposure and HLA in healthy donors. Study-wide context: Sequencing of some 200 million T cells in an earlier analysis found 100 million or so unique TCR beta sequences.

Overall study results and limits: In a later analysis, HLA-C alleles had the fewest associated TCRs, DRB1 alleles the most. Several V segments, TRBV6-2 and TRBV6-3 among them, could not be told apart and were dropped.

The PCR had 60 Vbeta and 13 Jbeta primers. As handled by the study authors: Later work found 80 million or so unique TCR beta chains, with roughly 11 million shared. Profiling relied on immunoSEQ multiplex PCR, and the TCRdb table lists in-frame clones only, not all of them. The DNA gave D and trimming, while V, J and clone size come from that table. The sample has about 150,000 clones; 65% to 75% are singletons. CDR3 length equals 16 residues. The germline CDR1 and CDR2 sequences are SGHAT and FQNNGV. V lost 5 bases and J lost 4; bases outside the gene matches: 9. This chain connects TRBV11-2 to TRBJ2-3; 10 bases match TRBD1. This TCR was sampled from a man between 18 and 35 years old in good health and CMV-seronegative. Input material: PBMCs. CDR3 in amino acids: CASSDDRGRMPDTQYF. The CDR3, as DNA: TGTGCCAGCAGCGACGACAGGGGGCGAATGCCAGATACGCAGTATTTT.